The T cell receptor beta chain described here comes from a study of cytomegalovirus exposure and HLA in healthy donors. Findings and limits, study-wide: Testing in vitro showed a few CMV-associated chains specific for CMV antigens. The classifier was said to identify cytomegalovirus status with high specificity and sensitivity. The study put 150 to 200 TCR beta chains on its list as cytomegalovirus-associated.

It was the approximately 130-subject validation cohort, separate from the approximately 680-subject first cohort, to which the donors belonged. With 0 bases clipped from V and 1 base from J, the junction kept 5 bases outside the gene matches. Looked up from germline, CDR1 is SGDLS and CDR2 is YYNGEE. The CDR3 consists of 16 residues. A note on this clone: Its target is unknown.

Only in-frame clones appear in the TCRdb table, and some are missing; sequencing was by immunoSEQ multiplex PCR. The sample has 55,000 to 70,000 clones, 85% to 95% seen once. What was sequenced was PBMCs. The chain combines TRBV9 with TRBJ2-3; 7 nucleotides agree with TRBD2. This sequence was found in a man aged 18 to 29 in good health and CMV-seronegative. In DNA form, the CDR3 reads TGTGCCAGCAGCGTAGGGGCTAGCGGAGGCACAGATACGCAGTATTTT. Protein product: CASSVGASGGTDTQYF.